This T cell receptor beta chain was sequenced for a study of OX40 agonist ivuxolimab in advanced cancers. Germline V CDR1 and CDR2: SGHTA, FQGNSA. V was cut by 4 bases and J by 3 bases, with 13 bases left in between. This CDR3 spans 14 amino acids. Some clones are missing from TCRdb's copy, which holds only in-frame ones; the method was immunoSEQ multiplex PCR. The sample holds about 51,000 clones, about 80% seen once. The sequenced sample was CD4+ or CD8+ T cells sorted from blood, obtained in a trial of the OX40 agonist ivuxolimab. This chain joins TRBV7-2 and TRBJ2-7, with D perhaps being TRBD1 or TRBD2 (5 bases each). This TCR came from an adult with an advanced solid tumor such as melanoma, head and neck, liver or kidney cancer. Here the CDR3 reads CASSYGAPSYEQYF. The DNA of the CDR3 is TGTGCCAGCAGCTACGGGGCGCCGAGCTACGAGCAGTACTTC.